Sequencing of this T cell receptor (beta chain) was carried out in a study of vaccination effects on CD4 cells after COVID-19. Study overall: Antigen-specific CD4+ T cell clonotypes were called by their expansion after viral peptide-pool culture in ViraFEST. Study-level findings and limits: Early timepoints after infection were absent, and convalescent patients were few in the study.

Scientists isolated CD4+ T cells after a roughly nine-day culture period ended. All study participants received two doses of BNT162b2 or mRNA-1273 vaccine. On this clone itself: Antigen unknown.

Clones were read by immunoSEQ multiplex PCR, and TCRdb kept only the in-frame ones, dropping some. The sample includes tens of thousands of clones, less than 85% of them seen just once. The V gene's germline CDR1 is MNHEY and CDR2 SVGAGI. The V end was cut by 7 bases, the J end by 1 base, with 7 bases between. This CDR3 is 12 amino acids long. This TCR was sampled from a human donor who received a COVID-19 vaccine. V gene TRBV6-5 combines with J gene TRBJ1-1, with D possibly being TRBD1 (5 bases). Source: CD4+ T cells from PBMCs cultured without peptide, taken after COVID-19 vaccination. This chain's CDR3 is CASTGQNTEAFF. CDR3 DNA sequence: TGTGCCAGCACCGGACAGAACACTGAAGCTTTCTTT.